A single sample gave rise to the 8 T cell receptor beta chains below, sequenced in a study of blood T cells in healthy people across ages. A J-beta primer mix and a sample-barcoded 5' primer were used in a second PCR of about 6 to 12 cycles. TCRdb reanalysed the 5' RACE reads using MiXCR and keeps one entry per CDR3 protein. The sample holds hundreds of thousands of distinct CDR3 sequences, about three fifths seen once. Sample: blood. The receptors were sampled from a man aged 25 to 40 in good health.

CDR3 sequence: CASGFTGTSTDTQYF. The CDR3 coding sequence is TGTGCTAGTGGTTTTACCGGGACTAGCACAGATACGCAGTATTTT. The chain links TRBV12-5 to TRBJ2-3, with D perhaps matching TRBD2 (6 bases). This CDR3 spans 15 amino acids. The germline V gene encodes CDR1 LGHNT and CDR2 FRNRAP. The V gene lost 3 bases and the J gene lost 0 bases, with 10 bases spanning the gap.

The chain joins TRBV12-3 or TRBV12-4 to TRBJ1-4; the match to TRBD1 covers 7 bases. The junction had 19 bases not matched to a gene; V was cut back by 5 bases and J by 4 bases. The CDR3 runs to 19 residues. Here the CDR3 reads CASSLTPYDRAVGNEKLFF. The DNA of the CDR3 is TGTGCCAGCAGTCTAACCCCATACGACAGGGCGGTCGGTAATGAAAAACTGTTTTTT.

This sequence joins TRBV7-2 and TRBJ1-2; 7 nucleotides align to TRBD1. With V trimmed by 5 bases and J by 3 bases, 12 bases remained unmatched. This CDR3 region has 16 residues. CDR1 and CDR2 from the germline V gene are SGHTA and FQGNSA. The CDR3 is CASSIGGTATHYGYTF. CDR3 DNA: TGTGCCAGCAGCATCGGGGGGACAGCCACTCACTATGGCTACACCTTC.

The CDR3 protein is CASSLALAGRNEQFF. Here the CDR3 DNA reads TGTGCCAGCAGCTTAGCGCTAGCGGGAAGGAATGAGCAGTTCTTC. The rearrangement links TRBV7-2 to TRBJ2-1, with 9 bases identical to TRBD2. CDR1 and CDR2 from the germline V gene are SGHTA and FQGNSA. Trimming cost V 0 bases and J 7 bases; bases outside gene matches: 4. The CDR3 consists of 15 residues.

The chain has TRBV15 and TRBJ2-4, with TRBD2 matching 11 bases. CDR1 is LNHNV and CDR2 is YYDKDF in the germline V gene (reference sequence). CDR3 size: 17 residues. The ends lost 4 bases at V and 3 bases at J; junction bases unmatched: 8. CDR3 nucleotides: TGTGCCACCAGCAAACCGGGACTAGCGGACCACAAAAACATTCAGTACTTC. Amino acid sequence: CATSKPGLADHKNIQYF.

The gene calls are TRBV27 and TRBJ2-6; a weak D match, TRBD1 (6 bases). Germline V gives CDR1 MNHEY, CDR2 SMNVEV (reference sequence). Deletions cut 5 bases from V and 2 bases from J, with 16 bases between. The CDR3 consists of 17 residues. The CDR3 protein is CASSNQTGHAGANVLTF. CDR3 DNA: TGTGCCAGCAGTAACCAGACAGGACATGCTGGGGCCAACGTCCTGACTTTC. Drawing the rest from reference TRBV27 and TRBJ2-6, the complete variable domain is EAQVTQNPRYLITVTGKKLTVTCSQNMNHEYMSWYRQDPGLGLRQIYYSMNVEVTDKGDVPEGYKVSRKEKRNFPLILESPSPNQTSLYFCASSNQTGHAGANVLTFGAGSRLTVL.

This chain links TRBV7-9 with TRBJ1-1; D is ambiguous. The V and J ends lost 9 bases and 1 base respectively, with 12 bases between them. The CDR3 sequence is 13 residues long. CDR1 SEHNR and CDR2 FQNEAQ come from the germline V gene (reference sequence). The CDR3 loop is CASSPVRNTEAFF. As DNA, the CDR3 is TGTGCCAGTAGTCCTGTGCGGAACACTGAAGCTTTCTTT.

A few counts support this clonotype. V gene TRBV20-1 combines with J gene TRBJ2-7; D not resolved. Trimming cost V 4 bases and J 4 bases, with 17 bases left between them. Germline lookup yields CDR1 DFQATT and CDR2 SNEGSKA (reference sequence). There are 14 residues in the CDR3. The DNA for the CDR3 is TGCAGTGCTAAGTTTAGCTTAGAGCGATACGAGCAGTACTTC. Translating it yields CSAKFSLERYEQYF.